This T cell receptor (beta chain) is drawn from a study of blood T cell repertoires in COVID-19. TCRdb keeps only in-frame clones here, not all; method: immunoSEQ multiplex PCR. The table records roughly 80,000 clones, about four fifths of them present only once. The length of the CDR3 is 15 residues. V shed 0 bases, J shed 5 bases, and the junction held 1 base outside the gene matches. Germline-derived CDR1 and CDR2 are MNHNY and SVGAGI (reference sequence). The sequenced sample consisted of peripheral blood. The receptor's source is a middle-aged man with acute or convalescent COVID-19. The rearrangement joins TRBV6-6 to TRBJ1-5; 10 bases line up with TRBD1. CDR3 nucleotide sequence: TGTGCCAGCAGTTACTCGGACAGGGGGGATCAGCCCCAGCATTTT. It translates to CASSYSDRGDQPQHF.